This T cell receptor beta chain was identified in a study of a mutant IDH1 vaccine in newly diagnosed glioma. In the study overall: Vaccination began 4-6 weeks post radiotherapy alone, or with temozolomide cycles. Treated patients had a mean age of roughly 44 years and a sex split that was about 62% male and about 38% female. Study outcomes and limitations: The vaccine induced immune responses, and these occurred in 80% to 95% of patients.

This CDR3 has 15 amino acids. The J segment lost 8 bases and the V segment lost 0 bases, leaving 7 bases of the junction unmatched. Germline V CDR1 and CDR2: SGHKS, YYEKEE (reference sequence). The time point was: week 11, during vaccination. A single vaccine dose contained 300 ug of mutant IDH1 20-mer peptide, and topical imiquimod was used with it. Those who donated had recent WHO grade 3 or 4 IDH1-mutant, ATRX-lost astrocytomas. Only a few counts were recorded for this clone. Antigen unknown. Sequencing used immunoSEQ multiplex PCR; TCRdb keeps in-frame clones, though not all of them. The sample contains 110,000 or so clones, about 90% of which appear only once.

This chain joins TRBV5-5 and TRBJ2-1; 8 bases map to TRBD2. This sequence was found in a woman aged 45-59 years with glioma. The material sequenced was PBMCs, taken from a glioma patient whose treatment included an IDH1 peptide vaccine. CDR3 protein: CASSLGSGSGYEQFF. The CDR3 DNA is TGTGCCAGCAGCTTGGGCAGCGGGAGTGGCTATGAGCAGTTCTTC.